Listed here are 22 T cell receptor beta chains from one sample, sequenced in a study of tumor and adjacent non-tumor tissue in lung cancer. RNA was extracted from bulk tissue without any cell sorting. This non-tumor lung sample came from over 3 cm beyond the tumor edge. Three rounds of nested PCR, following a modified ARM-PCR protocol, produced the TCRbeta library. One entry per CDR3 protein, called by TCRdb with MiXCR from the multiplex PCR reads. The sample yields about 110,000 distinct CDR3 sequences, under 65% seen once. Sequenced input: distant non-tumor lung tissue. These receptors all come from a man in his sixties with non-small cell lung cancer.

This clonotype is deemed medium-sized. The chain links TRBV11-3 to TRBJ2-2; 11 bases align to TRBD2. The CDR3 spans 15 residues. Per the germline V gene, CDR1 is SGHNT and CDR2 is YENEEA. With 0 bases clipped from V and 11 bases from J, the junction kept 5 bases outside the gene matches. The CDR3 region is CASSLDLGLAAELFF. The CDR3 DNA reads TGTGCCAGCAGCTTAGATTTGGGACTAGCGGCTGAGCTGTTTTTT. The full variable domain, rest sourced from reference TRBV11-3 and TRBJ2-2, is EAGVVQSPRYKIIEKKQPVAFWCNPISGHNTLYWYLQNLGQGPELLIRYENEEAVDDSQLPKDRFSAERLKGVDSTLKIQPAELGDSAVYLCASSLDLGLAAELFFGEGSRLTVL.

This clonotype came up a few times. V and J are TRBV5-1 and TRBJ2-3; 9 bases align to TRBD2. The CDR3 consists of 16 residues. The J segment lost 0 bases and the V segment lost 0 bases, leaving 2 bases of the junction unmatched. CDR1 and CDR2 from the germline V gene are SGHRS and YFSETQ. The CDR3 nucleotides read TGCGCCAGCAGCTTGGATCTAGCGGGGAGCACAGATACGCAGTATTTT. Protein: CASSLDLAGSTDTQYF.

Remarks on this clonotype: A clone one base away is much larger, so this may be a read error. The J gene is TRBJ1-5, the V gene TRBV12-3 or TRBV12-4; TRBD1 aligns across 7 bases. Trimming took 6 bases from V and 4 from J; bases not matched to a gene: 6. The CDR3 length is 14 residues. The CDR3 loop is CASSPQGGNQPQHF. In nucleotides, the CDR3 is TGTGCCAGCAGCCCCCAGGGGGGAAATCAGCCCCAGCATTTT.

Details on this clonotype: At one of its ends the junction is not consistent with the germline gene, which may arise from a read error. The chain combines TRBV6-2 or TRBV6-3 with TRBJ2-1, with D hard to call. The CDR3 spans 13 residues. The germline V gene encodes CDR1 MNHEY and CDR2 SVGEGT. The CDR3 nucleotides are TGTGTCAGCAGCCTCCGCATAGACGGTGAGCAGTTCTTC. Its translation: CVSSLRIDGEQFF.

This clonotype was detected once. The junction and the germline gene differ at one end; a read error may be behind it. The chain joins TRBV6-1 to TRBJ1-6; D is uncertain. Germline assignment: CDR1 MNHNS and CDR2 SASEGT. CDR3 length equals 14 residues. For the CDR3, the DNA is TGTGCTAGCAAAAGGGAGGACCATAATTCACCCCTCCACTTT. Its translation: CASKREDHNSPLHF.

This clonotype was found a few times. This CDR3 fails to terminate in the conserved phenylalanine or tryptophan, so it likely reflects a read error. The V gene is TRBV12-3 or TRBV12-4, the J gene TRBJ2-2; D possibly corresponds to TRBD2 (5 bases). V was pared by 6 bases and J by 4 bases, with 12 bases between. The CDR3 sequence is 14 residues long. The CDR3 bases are TGTGCCAGCAGAGAGAGGGTTATCACCGGGGAGCTGTTTCTT. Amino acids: CASRERVITGELFL.

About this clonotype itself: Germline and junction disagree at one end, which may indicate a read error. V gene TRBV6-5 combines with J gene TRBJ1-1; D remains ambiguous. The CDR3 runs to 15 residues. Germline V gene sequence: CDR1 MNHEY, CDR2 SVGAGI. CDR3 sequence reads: CANSYSPVVRTEAFF. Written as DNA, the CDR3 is TGTGCCAACAGTTACTCCCCGGTTGTAAGGACTGAAGCTTTCTTT.

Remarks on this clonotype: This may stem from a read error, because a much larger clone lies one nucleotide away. The CDR3 is CSAQMASDLRAGELFF. In DNA form, the CDR3 reads TGCAGTGCCCAGATGGCTAGCGATCTCCGGGCCGGGGAGCTGTTTTTT. The chain joins TRBV20-1 to TRBJ2-2, with D maybe TRBD2 (6 bases). Trimming pared 6 bases from V and 6 bases from J, leaving 23 bases between. CDR3 length: 16 amino acids. Germline V lookup: CDR1 DFQATT, CDR2 SNEGSKA (reference sequence).

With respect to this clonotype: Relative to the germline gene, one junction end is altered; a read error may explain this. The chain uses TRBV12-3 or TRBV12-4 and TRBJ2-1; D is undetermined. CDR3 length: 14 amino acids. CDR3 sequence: CTSALWQFYNEQFF. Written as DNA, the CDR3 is TGTACCAGCGCTTTATGGCAATTCTACAATGAGCAGTTCTTC.

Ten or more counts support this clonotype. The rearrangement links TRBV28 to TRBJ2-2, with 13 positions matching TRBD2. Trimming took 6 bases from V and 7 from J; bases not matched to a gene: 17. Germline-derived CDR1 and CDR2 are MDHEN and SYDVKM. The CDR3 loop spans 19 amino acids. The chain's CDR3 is CASRETGEGLAGINGELFF. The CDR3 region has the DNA TGTGCCAGCAGAGAGACAGGAGAGGGACTAGCGGGAATTAACGGGGAGCTGTTTTTT.

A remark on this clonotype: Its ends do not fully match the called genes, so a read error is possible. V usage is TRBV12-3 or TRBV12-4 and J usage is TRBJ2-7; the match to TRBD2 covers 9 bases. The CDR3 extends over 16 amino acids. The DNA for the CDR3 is TGTGCCACCAGTCCGACGGCTAGCGGGGACTCCGACGAGCAGTACTTC. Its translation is CATSPTASGDSDEQYF.

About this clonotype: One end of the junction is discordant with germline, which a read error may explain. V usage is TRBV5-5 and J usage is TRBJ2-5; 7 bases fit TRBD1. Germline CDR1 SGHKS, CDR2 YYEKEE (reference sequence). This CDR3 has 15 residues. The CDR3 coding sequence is TGTGCCAGAAGCTCACAGGGGTCAAGGCGAGAGACCCAGTACTTC. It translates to CARSSQGSRRETQYF.

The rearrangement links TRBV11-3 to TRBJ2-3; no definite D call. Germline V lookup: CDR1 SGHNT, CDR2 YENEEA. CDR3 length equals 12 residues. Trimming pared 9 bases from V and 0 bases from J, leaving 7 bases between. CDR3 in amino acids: CASGPSTDTQYF. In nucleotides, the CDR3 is TGTGCCAGTGGGCCTAGCACAGATACGCAGTATTTT. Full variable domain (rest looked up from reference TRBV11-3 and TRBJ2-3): EAGVVQSPRYKIIEKKQPVAFWCNPISGHNTLYWYLQNLGQGPELLIRYENEEAVDDSQLPKDRFSAERLKGVDSTLKIQPAELGDSAVYLCASGPSTDTQYFGPGTRLTVL.

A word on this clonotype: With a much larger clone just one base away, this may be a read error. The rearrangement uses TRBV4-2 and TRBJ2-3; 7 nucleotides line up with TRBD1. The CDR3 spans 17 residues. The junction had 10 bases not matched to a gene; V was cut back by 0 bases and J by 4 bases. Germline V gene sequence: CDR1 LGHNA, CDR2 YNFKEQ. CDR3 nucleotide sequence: TGTGCCAGCAGCCAAGATGTGTGGGGGCAGGGGGCAGATACGCAGTATTTT. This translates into CASSQDVWGQGADTQYF.

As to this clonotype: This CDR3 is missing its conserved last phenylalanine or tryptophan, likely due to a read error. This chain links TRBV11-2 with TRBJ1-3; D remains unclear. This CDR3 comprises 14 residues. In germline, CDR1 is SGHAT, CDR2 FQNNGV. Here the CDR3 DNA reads TGTGCCAGCAGCTTAGGATCCACTGGAAACGCCATATATCTT. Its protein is CASSLGSTGNAIYL.

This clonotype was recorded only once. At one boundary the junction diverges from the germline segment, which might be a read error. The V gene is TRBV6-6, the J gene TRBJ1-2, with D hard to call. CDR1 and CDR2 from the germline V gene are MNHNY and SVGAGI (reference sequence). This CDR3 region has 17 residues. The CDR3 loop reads CAGSYLGGVSQNYGYTF. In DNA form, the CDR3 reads TGTGCCGGCAGTTATCTGGGCGGGGTCAGCCAAAACTATGGCTACACCTTC.

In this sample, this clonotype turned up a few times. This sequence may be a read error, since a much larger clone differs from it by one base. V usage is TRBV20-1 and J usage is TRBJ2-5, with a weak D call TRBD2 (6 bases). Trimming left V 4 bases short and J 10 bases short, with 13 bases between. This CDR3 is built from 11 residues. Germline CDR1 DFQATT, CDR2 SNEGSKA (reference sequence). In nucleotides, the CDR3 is TGCAGTGCTATGACTAGTCGGAACCAGTACTTC. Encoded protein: CSAMTSRNQYF.

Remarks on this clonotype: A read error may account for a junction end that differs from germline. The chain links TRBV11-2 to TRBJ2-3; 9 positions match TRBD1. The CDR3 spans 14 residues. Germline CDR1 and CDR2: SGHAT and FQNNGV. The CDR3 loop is CASTPGQGTETQYF. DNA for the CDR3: TGTGCCAGCACTCCGGGACAGGGCACAGAAACGCAGTATTTT.

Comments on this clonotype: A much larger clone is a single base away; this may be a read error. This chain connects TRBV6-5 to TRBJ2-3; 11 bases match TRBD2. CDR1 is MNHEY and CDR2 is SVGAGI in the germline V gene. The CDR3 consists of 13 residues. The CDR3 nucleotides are TGTGCCAGGAGTTCCGTAGCGGGGGGGCCGCAGTATTTT. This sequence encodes CARSSVAGGPQYF.

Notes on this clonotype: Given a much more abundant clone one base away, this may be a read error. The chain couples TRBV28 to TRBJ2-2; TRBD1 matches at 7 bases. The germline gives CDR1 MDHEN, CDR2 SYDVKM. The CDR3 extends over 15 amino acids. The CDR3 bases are TGTGCCAGCAGTTTAGGCACAGGGGAGACCGGGGATCTGTTTTTT. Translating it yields CASSLGTGETGDLFF. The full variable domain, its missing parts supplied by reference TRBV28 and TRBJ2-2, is DVKVTQSSRYLVKRTGEKVFLECVQDMDHENMFWYRQDPGLGLRLIYFSYDVKMKEKGDIPEGYSVSREKKERFSLILESASTNQTSMYLCASSLGTGETGDLFFGEGSRLTVL.

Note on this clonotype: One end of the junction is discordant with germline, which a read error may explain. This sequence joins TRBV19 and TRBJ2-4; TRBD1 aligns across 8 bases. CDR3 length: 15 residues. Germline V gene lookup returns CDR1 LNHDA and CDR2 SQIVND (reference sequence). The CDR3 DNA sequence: TGTGCCTGTAGTATTACAGGGGGGTCTAAAAACATTCAGTACTTC. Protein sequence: CACSITGGSKNIQYF.

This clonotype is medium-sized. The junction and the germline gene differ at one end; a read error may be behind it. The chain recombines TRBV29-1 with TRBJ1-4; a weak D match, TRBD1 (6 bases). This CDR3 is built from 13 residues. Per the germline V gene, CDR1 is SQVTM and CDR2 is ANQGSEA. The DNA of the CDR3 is TGCAGCGTTGAAACAGGGAGGAATGGAAAACTGTTTTTT. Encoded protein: CSVETGRNGKLFF.